This record covers a single T cell receptor beta chain. This clone showed up many times. Its specific antigen is unknown. No per-base quality is available; no much larger clone lies one base away. The data derive from a study of metastatic and nonmetastatic thyroid tumors (dated by TCRdb to 2020 to 2022). Describing the broader study: For patients with malignant and with benign thyroid disease, the researchers compared repertoires between peripheral blood samples and tumor or nodule tissue samples.

The CDR3 starts with the cysteine, ends with the phenylalanine, and has 15 residues. Kept here is only the CDR3 DNA, which spans 45 bases and is read in frame from base 1. V loses 2 bases at its end and J loses 4 bases; junction bases beyond the gene matches: 6. In the germline V gene, CDR1 corresponds to MNHNS and CDR2 to SASEGT. The investigation overall reported the following: In both blood and tumor samples, TCR beta diversity was reported to be significantly higher in malignant tumors than in benign nodules.

Receptor libraries were prepared by PCR. The sequencer was an Illumina HiSeq 4000. High-throughput sequencing was used to profile the CDR3 region of the TCR beta-chain in every patient. The original methods were these. A classifier to discriminate distant-metastatic papillary thyroid cancer patients was built from CDR3 differences across clinicopathological groups. Repertoire diversity was assessed with the Shannon index, and tumor-blood repertoire similarity with the Morisita-Horn index. TCRdb reprocessing: public reads trimmed at Q25 with fastp, clones called with MiXCR, in-frame beta chains kept. The V and J calls shown here were made by TCRdb, not taken from the authors' results. Within this sample are approximately 35,000 clones, with 10% to 11% of them counted one time only. The top ten clonotypes cover about a sixth of the sample. No treatment had been received by any patient before thyroid surgery. The study retrospectively analysed patient clinical samples collected from about 2012 to 2018 using T-cell receptor beta sequencing.

The rearrangement joined TRBV6-1 to TRBJ2-5, with 8 middle bases fitting TRBD2. The sequencing sample was made of blood. This receptor was identified in a female donor with papillary thyroid cancer or a benign thyroid nodule (not recorded which). Some clones in this sample may be carry-over from other donors' samples. The CDR3 sequence is CASSEHSGGPETQYF. DNA sequence: TGTGCCAGCAGTGAACACTCGGGAGGGCCAGAGACCCAGTACTTC.